Below, 32 T cell receptor beta chains from the same sample are listed, as sequenced in a study of HIV-infected patients and healthy controls (dated by TCRdb to between 2014 and 2016). Whole blood was used without cell fractionation, so all unsorted peripheral T cells were reflected in the repertoire. To prepare the library, 5' RACE was applied. Sequenced on an Illumina MiSeq. Using SuperScript III with primers targeting the alpha and beta constant regions, 500 ng of RNA was reverse transcribed. Separate alpha and beta chain libraries were generated by chain-specific third strand synthesis with multiplexing indices. TCRdb trimmed the raw reads at Q25, called clones with MiXCR and kept productive beta chains. One record per CDR3 amino acid sequence lists the most common genes and DNA. The sample table shows some 5,500 distinct CDR3 sequences, and about 8.2% are seen once. The ten largest clonotypes hold nearly 20% of the sample.

The starting material was blood, obtained before antiretroviral therapy. These receptors all stem from an adult with HIV infection.

By proportion, this clonotype is medium-sized. This rearrangement joins TRBV12-3 or TRBV12-4 to TRBJ2-4; 8 bases line up with TRBD2. There are 12 residues in the CDR3. The V and J ends lost 7 bases and 13 bases, in that order; junction bases with no gene match: 9. The CDR3 region is CASTGGVAGQYF. CDR3 nucleotide sequence: TGTGCCAGCACCGGAGGGGTAGCGGGGCAGTACTTC.

This clonotype came up many times. The CDR3 here is CASSIPLAGTDSYNEQFF. The CDR3 nucleotides are TGTGCCAGTAGTATCCCCCTAGCGGGAACGGATTCCTACAATGAGCAGTTCTTC. The V call is TRBV19, the J call TRBJ2-1, with TRBD2 matching over 9 bases. This CDR3 comprises 18 residues. J gave up 1 base and V 3 bases, and 10 bases lay outside the gene matches. Germline-derived CDR1 and CDR2 are LNHDA and SQIVND (reference sequence).

This clonotype has more than one count but fewer than ten. The chain recombines TRBV20-1 with TRBJ2-7, with a tentative D call TRBD2 (5 bases). The CDR3 runs 14 residues. Germline loops: CDR1 DFQATT, CDR2 SNEGSKA (reference sequence). Trimming took off 3 bases at V and 2 bases at J, with 14 bases between the two ends. The CDR3 region has the DNA TGCAGTGCTAGCCCACGTGGGAGCCCCTACGAGCAGTACGTC. This gives the protein CSASPRGSPYEQYV.

The chain uses TRBV11-3 and TRBJ2-3; TRBD1 agrees at 10 bases. The CDR3 extends over 15 amino acids. Per the germline V gene, CDR1 is SGHNT and CDR2 is YENEEA. Trimming cost V 2 bases and J 6 bases; bases outside gene matches: 5. The CDR3 spells CASSLMTGGRDTQYF. The CDR3 DNA follows: TGTGCCAGCAGCTTAATGACAGGGGGCAGGGATACGCAGTATTTT. The variable domain in full, completed from reference TRBV11-3 and TRBJ2-3, reads EAGVVQSPRYKIIEKKQPVAFWCNPISGHNTLYWYLQNLGQGPELLIRYENEEAVDDSQLPKDRFSAERLKGVDSTLKIQPAELGDSAVYLCASSLMTGGRDTQYFGPGTRLTVL.

The rearrangement joins TRBV9 to TRBJ2-1; perhaps TRBD1 as D (6 bases). CDR1 and CDR2 from the germline V gene are SGDLS and YYNGEE. V lost 5 bases and J 9 bases, leaving 21 bases between the germline ends. The CDR3 has 15 residues. The CDR3 protein is CASRVRQDPLGEQFF. CDR3 nucleotides: TGTGCCAGCAGAGTGCGACAGGATCCGTTAGGTGAGCAGTTCTTC.

By sample share, this clonotype is medium-sized. The chain links TRBV7-9 to TRBJ2-4, with D unclear. The CDR3 length is 12 residues. Germline V gene data show CDR1 as SEHNR and CDR2 as FQNEAQ (reference sequence). V lost 5 bases to trimming and J lost 9 bases, with 11 bases between them. CDR3 coding DNA: TGTGCCAGCAGCCCCCGAGACGGCATTCAGTACTTC. It translates to CASSPRDGIQYF.

This clonotype is classed as medium-sized. J is TRBJ1-5 and V is TRBV2; perhaps TRBD1 as D (5 bases). Germline-derived CDR1 and CDR2 are SNHLY and FYNNEI. V was cut by 0 bases and J by 7 bases, with 13 bases left in between. The CDR3 is made up of 15 amino acids. The chain's CDR3 is CASSEAAGVWQPQHF. The CDR3 DNA reads TGTGCCAGCAGTGAAGCTGCGGGGGTATGGCAGCCCCAGCATTTT.

This clonotype counts as medium-sized. The chain joins TRBV18 to TRBJ2-6; D is undetermined. In germline, CDR1 is KGHSH, CDR2 LQKENI. There are 13 residues in the CDR3. Trimming removed 2 bases from V and 12 bases from J, with 11 bases in between. This CDR3 is CASSPGFYPVLTF. The CDR3 coding sequence is TGTGCCAGCTCACCAGGGTTTTATCCCGTCCTGACTTTC. The full variable domain, with the rest looked up from reference TRBV18 and TRBJ2-6, is NAGVMQNPRHLVRRRGQEARLRCSPMKGHSHVYWYRQLPEEGLKFMVYLQKENIIDESGMPKERFSAEFPKEGPSILRIQQVVRGDSAAYFCASSPGFYPVLTFGAGSRLTVL.

This chain uses TRBV9 with TRBJ2-3, with a weak D call TRBD2 (5 bases). The ends were cut back, 0 bases at V and 4 bases at J, with 15 bases in the middle. The V gene's germline CDR1 is SGDLS and CDR2 YYNGEE. The CDR3 is 16 amino acids. CDR3 protein: CASSVAPGSVADTQYF. CDR3 nucleotide sequence: TGTGCCAGCAGCGTAGCCCCGGGGAGCGTGGCAGATACGCAGTATTTT.

This clonotype is classed as medium-sized. The rearrangement links TRBV27 to TRBJ1-6, with 10 bases matching TRBD1. The CDR3 covers 14 residues. The V gene's germline CDR1 is MNHEY and CDR2 SMNVEV (reference sequence). Germline trimming cut 6 bases from V and 9 bases from J; bases unmatched to any gene: 5. The CDR3 bases are TGTGCCAGCAGGGGGACAGGGGTTACTTCACCCCTCCACTTT. As protein: CASRGTGVTSPLHF.

This clonotype was counted many times. The chain recombines TRBV3-1 with TRBJ1-2, with 7 bases fitting TRBD1. Germline values: CDR1 LGHDT, CDR2 YNNKEL (reference sequence). The V and J ends lost 4 bases and 6 bases, in that order; junction bases with no gene match: 8. This CDR3 contains 14 residues. The CDR3 DNA follows: TGTGCCAGCAGCCTTACACAGGGGTTTGATGGCTACACCTTC. The encoded protein is CASSLTQGFDGYTF.

This clonotype was observed at least ten times. Written as DNA, the CDR3 is TGTGCCAGCAGCTCTACAGAGACCTACGAGCAGTACTTC. It yields the protein CASSSTETYEQYF. The chain joins TRBV12-3 or TRBV12-4 to TRBJ2-7; D is unresolved. The CDR3 totals 13 residues. V was shortened by 6 bases and J by 2 bases, with 11 bases between the two germline ends.

This clonotype was counted many times. The rearrangement joins TRBV6-6 to TRBJ2-7, with 7 bases that match TRBD1. V lost 5 bases, J lost 4 bases, and 8 bases stayed unmatched. Per the germline V gene, CDR1 is MNHNY and CDR2 is SVGAGI (reference sequence). The CDR3 is 14 amino acids. This CDR3 is CASSRQGRSYEQYV. The CDR3 nucleotides read TGTGCCAGCAGTCGACAGGGAAGGAGTTACGAGCAGTACGTC.

The J gene is TRBJ2-4, the V gene TRBV19, with D perhaps matching TRBD1 or TRBD2 (5 bases each). The V gene lost 5 bases and the J gene lost 6 bases, with 20 bases spanning the gap. Germline V gene sequence: CDR1 LNHDA, CDR2 SQIVND (reference sequence). This CDR3 is built from 16 residues. Here the CDR3 reads CASSETRGQRLNIQYF. The CDR3, as DNA: TGTGCCAGTAGTGAAACCCGGGGCCAACGGTTAAACATTCAGTACTTC.

This clonotype is deemed medium-sized. V gene TRBV10-3 combines with J gene TRBJ2-1; D gene unclear. V shed 3 bases and J shed 5 bases, with 5 bases lying between them. The CDR3 loop spans 12 amino acids. Germline CDR1 and CDR2: ENHRY and SYGVKD. For the CDR3, the DNA is TGTGCCATCAGTGAACGGAACAATGAGCAGTTCTTC. This sequence encodes CAISERNNEQFF.

By its share, this clonotype is medium-sized. The chain is built from TRBV30 and TRBJ1-2, with D unresolved. V lost 4 bases to trimming and J lost 2 bases, with 8 bases between them. Germline CDR1 and CDR2: GTSNPN and SVGIG (reference sequence). The CDR3 extends over 12 amino acids. The CDR3: CAWTRANYGYTF. The CDR3 DNA reads as TGTGCCTGGACCCGGGCCAACTATGGCTACACCTTC.

There are a few counts of this clonotype. The chain joins TRBV7-6 to TRBJ2-5; possibly TRBD2 for D (5 bases). V dropped 2 bases and J dropped 2 bases, with 9 bases sitting between them. Germline CDR1 and CDR2: SGHVS and FNYEAQ. The CDR3 sequence is 14 residues long. CDR3 sequence (DNA): TGTGCCAGCAGCTTACGCGAGGGTCAAGAGACCCAGTACTTC. It translates to CASSLREGQETQYF.

The table lists this clonotype with many counts. This chain connects TRBV7-8 to TRBJ2-7; tentatively, D is TRBD1 (5 bases). Per the germline V gene, CDR1 is SGHVS and CDR2 is FQNEAQ. This CDR3 is 15 amino acids long. Trimming took 1 base from V and 2 from J, leaving 12 bases between them. This CDR3 reads CASSLEAGRTYEQYF. CDR3 in DNA: TGTGCCAGCAGCTTAGAGGCAGGGCGAACCTACGAGCAGTACTTC. Full variable domain (missing parts from reference TRBV7-8 and TRBJ2-7): GAGVSQSPRYKVAKRGQDVALRCDPISGHVSLFWYQQALGQGPEFLTYFQNEAQLDKSGLPSDRFFAERPEGSVSTLKIQRTQQEDSAVYLCASSLEAGRTYEQYFGPGTRLTVT.

This clonotype is classed as medium-sized. This chain joins TRBV7-9 and TRBJ2-3; 8 nucleotides match TRBD2. This CDR3 spans 15 amino acids. Germline V CDR1 and CDR2: SEHNR, FQNEAQ (reference sequence). J was trimmed by 0 bases and V by 5 bases; bases with no gene match: 4. The CDR3 reads CASSPVAGSTDTQYF. The CDR3 region has the DNA TGTGCCAGCAGCCCAGTAGCGGGGAGCACAGATACGCAGTATTTT.

This clonotype counts as medium-sized (0.01 to 0.1%). The J gene is TRBJ2-7, the V gene TRBV6-5, with 7 positions matching TRBD2. Trimming at V came to 6 bases and at J to 2 bases, leaving 7 bases not matched to a gene. The germline V gene has CDR1 MNHEY and CDR2 SVGAGI. The CDR3 extends over 14 amino acids. The CDR3 region is CASRRRETPYEQYF. The CDR3 DNA reads as TGTGCCAGCAGGCGGCGGGAGACCCCCTACGAGCAGTACTTC.

This clonotype counts as medium-sized. The rearrangement links TRBV5-1 to TRBJ2-7, with D maybe TRBD1 (6 bases). Trimming shortened V by 5 bases and J by 4 bases, and 25 bases separated the two germline ends. Germline CDR1 and CDR2: SGHRS and YFSETQ. The CDR3 runs 17 residues. The CDR3 bases are TGCGCCAGCAGTTTCAGAGGACATTTTGGGGGCCATTACGAGCAGTACGTC. This translates into CASSFRGHFGGHYEQYV.

In this sample, this clonotype is medium-sized. The chain carries TRBV5-1 and TRBJ2-7, with D maybe TRBD2 (5 bases). The V gene lost 0 bases and the J gene lost 6 bases, with 13 bases spanning the gap. There are 14 residues in the CDR3. Germline V gene lookup returns CDR1 SGHRS and CDR2 YFSETQ. CDR3 amino acids: CASSLGSGTGEQYF. For the CDR3, the DNA is TGCGCCAGCAGCTTGGGTTCGGGAACCGGCGAGCAGTACTTC.

This clonotype is classed as medium-sized. The gene calls are TRBV7-3 and TRBJ2-3; tentatively, D is TRBD1 or TRBD2 (5 bases each). There are 14 residues in the CDR3. Trimming left V 0 bases short and J 2 bases short, with 6 bases between. Germline V CDR1 and CDR2: SGHTA, FQGTGA. The CDR3 DNA is TGTGCCAGCAGCTTAACGGGGACCACAGATACGCAGTATTTT. As protein: CASSLTGTTDTQYF.

This clonotype appeared many times. This chain connects TRBV12-3 or TRBV12-4 to TRBJ1-3; 9 bases match TRBD1. With 8 bases clipped from V and 0 bases from J, the junction kept 2 bases outside the gene matches. The CDR3 contains 14 residues. This chain's CDR3 is CASGTGNSGNTIYF. As DNA, the CDR3 is TGTGCCAGCGGGACAGGGAACTCTGGAAACACCATATATTTT.

This clonotype is medium-sized (0.01 to 0.1%) by share. This chain uses TRBV10-1 with TRBJ2-6, with D perhaps TRBD2 (5 bases). V was shortened by 5 bases and J by 4 bases, with 12 bases between the two germline ends. Germline V gene data show CDR1 as WNHNN and CDR2 as SYGVQD (reference sequence). This CDR3 region has 15 residues. CDR3 nucleotides: TGCGCCAGCAGTTCCCTGCCGGGGGGGGCCAACGTCCTGACTTTC. Protein: CASSSLPGGANVLTF.

In its sample, this clonotype is medium-sized. The chain links TRBV10-3 to TRBJ2-1; a weak D match, TRBD2 (5 bases). Looked up from germline, CDR1 is ENHRY and CDR2 is SYGVKD. V was pared by 4 bases and J by 2 bases, with 9 bases between. This CDR3 contains 14 residues. The CDR3 spells CAISASTTYNEQFF. DNA of the CDR3: TGTGCCATCAGTGCTAGCACTACCTACAATGAGCAGTTCTTC.

This clonotype is medium-sized. The CDR3 bases are TGTGCCAGCAGTGTGTCGTTACGGGGCCAAGAGACCCAGTACTTC. Encoded protein: CASSVSLRGQETQYF. This chain connects TRBV2 to TRBJ2-5; tentative D call: TRBD2 (5 bases). The ends were cut back, 4 bases at V and 1 base at J, with 13 bases in the middle. Looked up from germline, CDR1 is SNHLY and CDR2 is FYNNEI. There are 15 residues in the CDR3.

This clonotype was observed many times. The rearrangement links TRBV6-1 to TRBJ2-1; 9 bases align to TRBD2. Germline trimming cut 4 bases from V and 8 bases from J; bases unmatched to any gene: 9. CDR3 length: 15 residues. The germline V gene encodes CDR1 MNHNS and CDR2 SASEGT. CDR3 amino acids: CASSVTSGAYDEQFF. The CDR3 DNA follows: TGTGCCAGCAGTGTGACTAGCGGTGCCTATGATGAGCAGTTCTTC.

V and J are TRBV6-4 and TRBJ1-5; tentative D call: TRBD1 (6 bases). Germline V gives CDR1 MRHNA, CDR2 SNTAGT. This CDR3 is built from 13 residues. The V and J ends lost 6 bases and 8 bases respectively, with 14 bases between them. The CDR3 here is CASSQGGVEPQHF. The CDR3 DNA follows: TGTGCCAGCAGCCAAGGGGGTGTGGAGCCCCAGCATTTT.

This clonotype has a count of ten or more. The CDR3 nucleotides read TGTGCCAGCAGCGCCGCCGACGGTACCTACGAGCAGTACTTC. Translation: CASSAADGTYEQYF. The chain carries TRBV9 and TRBJ2-7; D gene unclear. The CDR3 is made up of 14 amino acids. V was pared by 3 bases and J by 2 bases, with 12 bases between. In germline, CDR1 is SGDLS, CDR2 YYNGEE. Drawing the rest from reference TRBV9 and TRBJ2-7, the complete variable domain is DSGVTQTPKHLITATGQRVTLRCSPRSGDLSVYWYQQSLDQGLQFLIQYYNGEERAKGNILERFSAQQFPDLHSELNLSSLELGDSALYFCASSAADGTYEQYFGPGTRLTVT.

By share, this clonotype counts as medium-sized. The V call is TRBV7-2, the J call TRBJ2-1, with D maybe TRBD2 (5 bases). Germline-derived CDR1 and CDR2 are SGHTA and FQGNSA. V shed 5 bases and J shed 6 bases, with 11 bases lying between them. CDR3 length: 13 residues. CDR3 DNA sequence: TGTGCCAGCAGCCGGAACGGGATCAATGAGCAGTTCTTC. Translated, it gives CASSRNGINEQFF.

This clonotype is classed as medium-sized. The V and J genes are TRBV12-3 or TRBV12-4 and TRBJ2-1, with 11 bases lining up with TRBD1. The CDR3 consists of 16 residues. V lost 8 bases and J lost 4; bases outside the gene matches: 10. CDR3 region: CASLYSGTGGYNEQFF. The CDR3 DNA follows: TGTGCCAGCCTTTACTCCGGGACAGGGGGTTACAATGAGCAGTTCTTC.